The 28 T cell receptor beta chains in this list originate from one sample, sequenced in a study of T cells after yellow fever vaccination (dated by TCRdb to the late 2010s). Libraries were made using 5' RACE. Sequencing instrument: Illumina NovaSeq 6000. TCRdb reprocessed the public reads (quality trimming at Q25 with fastp, clone calling with MiXCR) and kept in-frame beta chains. For every CDR3 protein sequence, its rows merge into one entry that carries the most common genes and DNA. In all, the sample holds some 340,000 distinct CDR3 sequences, and roughly 10% of those were seen once. Jointly, the top ten make up about 3% of the sample. The treatment or condition label on this specimen signifies: live attenuated yellow fever vaccine strain. The sample in question was CD4+ T cells sorted from PBMCs, obtained 45 days after the yellow fever booster vaccination. The receptors derive from a man aged 18-30 years who received the YFV17D yellow fever vaccine.

The chain couples TRBV9 to TRBJ2-2; no clear D gene. This CDR3 comprises 14 residues. V was shortened by 0 bases and J by 6 bases, with 9 bases between the two germline ends. Germline lookup yields CDR1 SGDLS and CDR2 YYNGEE. Written as DNA, the CDR3 is TGTGCCAGCAGCGTAGATTGGGATCCCGGGGAGCTGTTTTTT. Protein: CASSVDWDPGELFF.

The chain has TRBV7-3 and TRBJ2-7; D gene uncertain. This CDR3 contains 14 residues. Germline V gene lookup returns CDR1 SGHTA and CDR2 FQGTGA. Trimming removed 5 bases from V and 5 bases from J, with 16 bases in between. The chain's CDR3 is CASSDPGLTHEQYF. CDR3 sequence (DNA): TGTGCCAGCAGCGACCCCGGTTTAACCCACGAGCAGTACTTC.

This rearrangement joins TRBV20-1 to TRBJ1-1; 9 positions agree with TRBD1. This CDR3 spans 15 amino acids. Germline-derived CDR1 and CDR2 are DFQATT and SNEGSKA (reference sequence). V lost 5 bases, J lost 1 base, and 8 bases stayed unmatched. In DNA form, the CDR3 reads TGCAGTGCTCCCCGGCCGGGACAGGGGAACACTGAAGCTTTCTTT. It specifies CSAPRPGQGNTEAFF.

This clonotype was counted once. The chain has TRBV5-5 and TRBJ2-7; 7 nucleotides align to TRBD2. The germline gives CDR1 SGHKS, CDR2 YYEKEE (reference sequence). The CDR3 covers 15 residues. After removal of 4 bases from V and 5 bases from J, the junction contained 12 bases not matched to a gene. This CDR3 reads CASSLPSGTMDEQYF. For the CDR3, the DNA is TGTGCCAGCAGCCTTCCGTCCGGGACTATGGACGAGCAGTACTTC.

The rearrangement uses TRBV27 and TRBJ1-1; 8 bases match TRBD1. The CDR3 loop spans 14 amino acids. Germline values: CDR1 MNHEY, CDR2 SMNVEV (reference sequence). V dropped 6 bases and J dropped 6; count of bases not matched to a gene: 9. The CDR3 bases are TGTGCCAGCAGGCGGCAGGGGGCGAATCCTGAAGCTTTCTTT. Residues: CASRRQGANPEAFF.

The table lists this clonotype with a few counts. The chain links TRBV20-1 to TRBJ1-5; no clear D. This CDR3 has 13 residues. The V end was cut by 3 bases, the J end by 8 bases, with 14 bases between. CDR1 and CDR2 (germline): DFQATT, SNEGSKA (reference sequence). The CDR3: CSASGTVGEPQHF. The CDR3, as DNA: TGCAGTGCTAGTGGAACGGTTGGTGAGCCCCAGCATTTT.

This clonotype showed up just a few times. V is TRBV7-2 and J is TRBJ1-2, with a tentative D call TRBD1 (5 bases). Germline V gene sequence: CDR1 SGHTA, CDR2 FQGNSA. The CDR3 has 14 amino acids. Trimming stripped 6 bases from V and 0 bases from J, with 11 bases between. CDR3 coding DNA: TGTGCCAGCAGTGTGGGACGGACTAACTATGGCTACACCTTC. Amino acids: CASSVGRTNYGYTF. Looking up the rest from reference TRBV7-2 and TRBJ1-2 gives the full variable domain: GAGVSQSPSNKVTEKGKDVELRCDPISGHTALYWYRQSLGQGLEFLIYFQGNSAPDKSGLPSDRFSAERTGGSVSTLTIQRTQQEDSAVYLCASSVGRTNYGYTFGSGTRLTVV.

The J gene is TRBJ2-3, the V gene TRBV9; D might be TRBD2 (6 bases). Trimming removed 4 bases at V and 0 bases at J, with 12 bases between. This CDR3 is built from 15 residues. Germline V gene data show CDR1 as SGDLS and CDR2 as YYNGEE. This chain's CDR3 is CASSLLEGSTDTQYF. CDR3 DNA: TGTGCCAGCAGCCTGCTGGAGGGGAGCACAGATACGCAGTATTTT.

This clonotype showed up many times. The V call is TRBV6-6, the J call TRBJ2-5; D unclear. V dropped 0 bases and J dropped 5 bases, with 1 base sitting between them. CDR3 length: 11 amino acids. Germline V gives CDR1 MNHNY, CDR2 SVGAGI (reference sequence). The CDR3 reads CASSYSETQYF. In DNA, the CDR3 is TGTGCCAGCAGTTACTCCGAGACCCAGTACTTC.

There are many counts of this clonotype. The rearrangement uses TRBV5-1 and TRBJ1-2; the D gene is possibly TRBD1 (5 bases). CDR3 size: 15 residues. V lost 1 base and J lost 1, with 11 bases in between. The germline V gene has CDR1 SGHRS and CDR2 YFSETQ. CDR3 in amino acids: CASSLPTDFNYGYTF. CDR3 DNA: TGCGCCAGCAGCTTGCCGACAGATTTTAACTATGGCTACACCTTC.

J is TRBJ2-6 and V is TRBV5-1, with unresolved D. CDR3 size: 15 residues. V lost 0 bases and J 1 base, leaving 5 bases between the germline ends. Germline V gives CDR1 SGHRS, CDR2 YFSETQ. The CDR3 bases are TGCGCCAGCAGCTTGGGAGCGTCTGGGGCCAACGTCCTGACTTTC. Amino acid sequence: CASSLGASGANVLTF.

The table lists this clonotype with a few counts. The rearrangement links TRBV9 to TRBJ1-6, with D unclear. The CDR3 loop spans 15 amino acids. Trimming took off 0 bases at V and 8 bases at J, with 12 bases between the two ends. Looked up from germline, CDR1 is SGDLS and CDR2 is YYNGEE. CDR3: CASSVAGVGDSPLHF. CDR3 in DNA: TGTGCCAGCAGCGTAGCCGGGGTCGGGGATTCACCCCTCCACTTT.

The chain is built from TRBV20-1 and TRBJ1-1; D unclear. Looked up from germline, CDR1 is DFQATT and CDR2 is SNEGSKA (reference sequence). V lost 2 bases and J 4 bases, leaving 11 bases between the germline ends. This CDR3 spans 13 amino acids. CDR3 sequence: CSARQDKATEAFF. CDR3 DNA sequence: TGCAGTGCTAGACAGGATAAGGCCACTGAAGCTTTCTTT.

The rearrangement joins TRBV10-3 to TRBJ1-3; no clear D. Trimming removed 6 bases at V and 4 bases at J, with 13 bases between. The V gene's germline CDR1 is ENHRY and CDR2 SYGVKD. The CDR3 sequence is 14 residues long. CDR3: CAIRANPRGNTIYF. In nucleotides, the CDR3 is TGTGCCATCAGGGCAAATCCGAGGGGAAACACCATATATTTT.

This chain links TRBV6-2 or TRBV6-3 with TRBJ2-1; possibly TRBD1 for D (5 bases). The CDR3 is 15 residues long. The germline V gene has CDR1 MNHEY and CDR2 SVGEGT. V dropped 4 bases and J dropped 4 bases, with 14 bases sitting between them. CDR3 amino acids: CASSSQGVQYNEQFF. The CDR3 nucleotides read TGTGCCAGCAGTTCCCAGGGCGTCCAGTACAATGAGCAGTTCTTC.

The chain links TRBV7-9 to TRBJ2-4; 8 positions agree with TRBD1. V was clipped by 5 bases and J by 5 bases; unmatched bases: 5. The length of the CDR3 is 14 residues. Germline V gene lookup returns CDR1 SEHNR and CDR2 FQNEAQ (reference sequence). CDR3 bases: TGTGCCAGCAGCCCCCGGACAGGGCAAAACATTCAGTACTTC. Its translation is CASSPRTGQNIQYF.

This clonotype was seen only a few times. The chain couples TRBV4-3 to TRBJ1-1; 10 bases are shared with TRBD1. J was trimmed by 6 bases and V by 1 base; bases with no gene match: 8. Germline CDR1 is LGHNA and CDR2 is YSLEER. The CDR3 consists of 16 residues. The CDR3 bases are TGCGCCAGCAGCCAAGGGGCCGGACAGGGGGACGCTGAAGCTTTCTTT. This codes for CASSQGAGQGDAEAFF.

The V gene is TRBV5-1, the J gene TRBJ2-7; perhaps TRBD2 as D (5 bases). Germline V gene data show CDR1 as SGHRS and CDR2 as YFSETQ. Trimming shortened V by 4 bases and J by 2 bases, and 13 bases separated the two germline ends. The CDR3 covers 14 residues. The DNA for the CDR3 is TGCGCCAGCAGCCGTATTAGGGAGACCTACGAGCAGTACGTC. Protein sequence: CASSRIRETYEQYV.

The rearrangement links TRBV14 to TRBJ2-3; 7 positions agree with TRBD1. V shed 9 bases and J 1 base; nucleotides not matched to a gene: 1. In germline, CDR1 is SGHDN, CDR2 FVKESK. The CDR3 loop spans 12 amino acids. The CDR3 loop reads CARRGRTDTQYF. CDR3 in DNA: TGTGCCAGAAGGGGGCGCACAGATACGCAGTATTTT.

The genes are TRBV28 and TRBJ2-7; 9 bases fit TRBD1. The V and J ends lost 4 bases and 4 bases, in that order; junction bases with no gene match: 8. The germline V gene has CDR1 MDHEN and CDR2 SYDVKM. This CDR3 has 15 residues. The CDR3 DNA sequence: TGTGCCAGCAGTTCCAACTCCGGGACAGGGTACGAGCAGTACTTC. This translates into CASSSNSGTGYEQYF.

In its sample, this clonotype was seen many times. The V and J genes are TRBV7-9 and TRBJ2-3; the match to TRBD2 covers 8 bases. J was trimmed by 0 bases and V by 10 bases; bases with no gene match: 18. CDR3 size: 18 residues. Germline V gives CDR1 SEHNR, CDR2 FQNEAQ (reference sequence). CDR3 sequence (DNA): TGTGCCATCAACTCCCCAGTGGCCAAGCGGGGGAGCACAGATACGCAGTATTTT. Amino acid sequence: CAINSPVAKRGSTDTQYF.

The chain uses TRBV20-1 and TRBJ1-6; a weak D match, TRBD1 (5 bases). The germline V gene has CDR1 DFQATT and CDR2 SNEGSKA (reference sequence). The CDR3 runs 17 residues. The V end was cut by 0 bases, the J end by 3 bases, with 15 bases between. The DNA of the CDR3 is TGCAGTGCTAGAGATAGTGGGGGGGGTTACTATAATTCACCCCTCCACTTT. Translating it yields CSARDSGGGYYNSPLHF.

The V gene is TRBV5-5, the J gene TRBJ1-2, with 7 bases that match TRBD1. This CDR3 contains 17 residues. V lost 0 bases, J lost 6 bases, and 14 bases stayed unmatched. Germline lookup yields CDR1 SGHKS and CDR2 YYEKEE (reference sequence). The CDR3 sequence: CASSLAGQVAWSDGYTF. CDR3 in DNA: TGTGCCAGCAGCTTGGCCGGACAGGTTGCGTGGAGTGATGGCTACACCTTC.

This chain connects TRBV20-1 to TRBJ1-2; maybe TRBD1 (6 bases). V lost 8 bases, J lost 7 bases, and 20 bases lay in between. This CDR3 has 13 amino acids. Germline loops: CDR1 DFQATT, CDR2 SNEGSKA (reference sequence). The CDR3 nucleotides read TGCAGTACCCTGGGGTTCGGGGGCTCTGGCTACACCTTC. Amino acids: CSTLGFGGSGYTF.

The chain recombines TRBV6-6 with TRBJ1-3, with 8 bases that match TRBD1. J gave up 2 bases and V 2 bases, and 2 bases lay outside the gene matches. This CDR3 contains 15 residues. Germline V gene data show CDR1 as MNHNY and CDR2 as SVGAGI (reference sequence). The CDR3 spells CASSYQGATGNTIYF. In DNA form, the CDR3 reads TGTGCCAGCAGTTACCAGGGGGCGACTGGAAACACCATATATTTT.

This clonotype was picked up many times. This rearrangement joins TRBV3-1 to TRBJ1-1; D uncertain. Deletions cut 6 bases from V and 6 bases from J, with 14 bases between. Germline CDR1 reads LGHDT; CDR2 reads YNNKEL (reference sequence). The CDR3 consists of 13 residues. The CDR3 protein is CASSRAGVPEAFF. As DNA, the CDR3 is TGTGCCAGCAGTCGGGCTGGGGTCCCTGAAGCTTTCTTT.

This clonotype was recorded a few times. The rearrangement links TRBV28 to TRBJ2-3; D is unclear. The CDR3 consists of 14 residues. The V and J ends lost 5 bases and 4 bases respectively, with 13 bases between them. CDR1 is MDHEN, CDR2 SYDVKM, per germline. The CDR3 reads CASSPGYTADTQYF. The CDR3 nucleotides read TGTGCCAGCAGTCCCGGTTATACCGCAGATACGCAGTATTTT.

The V gene is TRBV12-3 or TRBV12-4, the J gene TRBJ2-3; D is uncertain. CDR3 length: 13 amino acids. The germline V and J ends were trimmed by 8 bases and 0 bases, with 9 bases remaining between them. This CDR3 is CASRILSTDTQYF. The CDR3, as DNA: TGTGCCAGCCGAATACTGAGCACAGATACGCAGTATTTT.